This entry concerns a single T cell receptor (beta chain). Negative magnetic isolation gave CD8+ and CD4+ cells; FACS enriched CD8+ TEMRA. This record belongs to a study of CD8 T cells in Susac syndrome. This CDR3 is built from 14 residues. Trimming shortened V by 3 bases and J by 3 bases, and 9 bases separated the two germline ends. Random-hexamer reverse transcription was applied to about 0.5 to 1 ug RNA. TCRdb processed the immunoSEQ multiplex PCR reads anew with MiXCR; each CDR3 protein has one entry. The data contain about 110,000 distinct CDR3 sequences, 96% of them singletons. The TCR was taken from a human donor in good health. The V and J genes are TRBV12-3 or TRBV12-4 and TRBJ1-5; no reliable D call. Material: CD4+ T cells from PBMCs. This CDR3 is CASSLSDLNQPQHF. CDR3 nucleotides: TGTGCCAGCAGTTTGAGTGATCTCAATCAGCCCCAGCATTTT.